Below, one TCR beta chain is given with its context. Its antigen target is currently unknown. Base qualities are not recorded, but no much larger clone differs from it by a single base. The CDR3 regions of human TCRbeta chains were subjected to immunosequencing. As for how the authors treated the data: Repertoire TCRs were matched against a reference library of SARS-CoV-2-specific TCRs generated with the MIRA antigen-specificity platform. Breadth was defined as the fraction of unique TCRs that were SARS-CoV-2-associated. Depth was defined as the fraction of total T cells that were SARS-CoV-2-associated. Each spike-specific TCR was assigned to its reactive spike region and to a CD4 or CD8 class using the MIRA data. Log10-transformed breadth and depth values were compared by one-way ANOVA with Sidak's multiple comparisons tests. Sourced from immuneACCESS, this table was stored by TCRdb with only in-frame sequences that have V and J called. A share of the clones is absent; for the studies checked, an unresolved V gene accounts for under half, and the remainder has no known explanation. That table gives V, J and clone size, and the DNA gave D and trimming. The sample table lists about 100,000 clones, around nine tenths of them with a count of one. The biggest ten clones account for roughly 15% of the sample.

Sample time point, as interpreted from the label and publication: baseline before first vaccination. Vaccinee samples came from UK trials COV001 and COV002, including a single-blind randomized controlled phase 2/3 trial of AZD1222 (ChAdOx1 nCoV-19) in healthy adults. For TCRbeta chain sequencing, PBMC samples were collected from trial participants at day 0 and at day 28 after the second dose. The sample belongs to a study of T cell responses to AZD1222 COVID-19 vaccine (TCRdb year 2021). Broadly, across the study: AZD1222 recipients with second doses at about 4 weeks or about 12 weeks were pooled, because spike-specific TCR depth and breadth did not differ between schedules. A total of 233 trial participants underwent TCR sequencing, of whom 200 to 220 had received two doses of AZD1222 and around 26 had received two doses of the MenACWY control vaccine. Trial participants were enrolled by age into 18-55, 56-69 and 70-plus year subgroups, with roughly 150, 30 and 60 TCR-sequenced participants respectively. Overall study results and their limits: Because no samples from the day 14 peak response were available, repertoires could be characterized only after the peak T cell response. After two AZD1222 doses, both the breadth and the depth of spike-specific TCRs were significantly higher than at day 0 and than in MenACWY recipients. Conclusions about previously exposed vaccinees were limited because only a handful of AZD1222 recipients were SARS-CoV-2 seropositive at baseline. The 56-69-year group was small, and its depth increase did not reach significance, likely because of low power. Vaccine-associated CD4 TCRs spanned the whole spike protein, with dominant responses in regions 160-218 and 743-854. Participants were mostly white British and included more females than males, and it was suggested by the authors that clonal diversity may have been underestimated. Nearly half of unique spike-specific TCRs reportedly recognized epitopes outside regions mutated in the B.1.351 and B.1.1.7 variants.

From its cysteine to its phenylalanine, the CDR3 spans 14 amino acids. Here the CDR3 DNA is all that survives: 42 bases in frame from base 1. Sequences SNHLY (CDR1) and FYNNEI (CDR2) are obtained from the germline V gene. The junction shows trimming of 5 bases on V and 7 bases on J, and the gene matches do not reach 6 bases of it. This sequence uses TRBV2 and TRBJ1-2, with 11 middle bases fitting TRBD1. The clonotype was recovered from an adult in good health. Source: peripheral blood, taken on day 0 of AZD1222 vaccination. The DNA is TGTGCCAGCAGTCGGACAGGGGGCGAGGGTGGCTACACCTTC. Translated, this gives CASSRTGGEGGYTF.